The 4 T cell receptor beta chains reported below all come from one sample, sequenced in a study of CXCR3-negative and CXCR3-positive naive CD8 T cells (dated by TCRdb to the late 2010s). The reads were generated on a NextSeq 550. The Human TCR Profiling Kit (MiLaboratory) was used to make UMI-labeled 5' RACE TRB cDNA libraries. TCRdb reprocessed the reads and assigns one entry to each CDR3 protein sequence, leaving out DNA. The table held for this sample gives under 150,000 distinct CDR3 sequences. In total, the top ten clones hold roughly 0.28% of the sample. Antigens of these TCRs are unknown. Study-level results and caveats: Compared with CXCR3-negative naive cells, CXCR3-positive naive cells had TRB CDR3s with higher hydrophobicity (lower Kidera factor 4), lower energy, and higher strength and volume indices.

Source material: naive CXCR3+ CD8+ T cells from blood. Explained via the paper, the cell subset or site label denotes: CD45RO-CCR7+CD27+CD95- naive CD8+ T cells expressing CXCR3 (TNR3+). The receptors come from a human donor in good health. Some clones in this sample may be carry-over from other donors' samples.

The chain links TRBV7-9 to TRBJ1-1. CDR1 is SEHNR, CDR2 FQNEAQ, per germline (reference sequence). This CDR3 has 16 residues. The CDR3 region is CASSLVEGGRDTEAFF.

The V call is TRBV4-2, the J call TRBJ2-5; there is no DNA to check the TCRdb D call of TRBD1. CDR1 LGHNA and CDR2 YNFKEQ come from the germline V gene. The CDR3 covers 15 residues. CDR3 protein: CASSQDRPGQETQYF.

The chain recombines TRBV21-1 with TRBJ2-7; TCRdb proposes TRBD1, but this gene call is untestable without DNA. TRBV21-1 is a listed pseudogene. This CDR3 region has 16 residues. The CDR3 loop reads CASRGARAGKGYEQYF.

The chain uses TRBV19 and TRBJ2-1; with no DNA, the TCRdb D assignment of TRBD1 cannot be verified. Germline assignment: CDR1 LNHDA and CDR2 SQIVND (reference sequence). The CDR3 consists of 14 residues. The CDR3 sequence is CASRLAGGNNEQFF. Full variable domain (outside the CDR3, taken from reference TRBV19 and TRBJ2-1): DGGITQSPKYLFRKEGQNVTLSCEQNLNHDAMYWYRQDPGQGLRLIYYSQIVNDFQKGDIAEGYSVSREKKESFPLTVTSAQKNPTAFYLCASRLAGGNNEQFFGPGTRLTVL.